The clone carrying this TCR beta chain was recorded once. Its antigen remains unidentified. Using immunoSEQ multiplex PCR, the repertoire was profiled, and TCRdb retains in-frame clones only, with some absent. The sample yields tens of thousands of clones, around 80% seen once. The source of the sample is a study of OX40 agonist ivuxolimab in advanced cancers. The overall study: Three patients had partial responses: one hepatocellular carcinoma, two cutaneous melanoma.

Study results and caveats: At 0.1-3.0 mg/kg, partial responders had clonal expansion among the lowest observed. CD4+ and CD8+ T cells in blood underwent clonal expansion by week 6 at 0.1 to 3.0 mg/kg. More expanded clones were found, on average, in CD8+ than in CD4+ T cells.

The CDR3 covers 15 residues. V trimming: 7 bases; J trimming: 0 bases; junction bases outside the gene matches: 9. Germline V CDR1 and CDR2: MNHEY, SVGAGI. The sequence was collected from an adult with an advanced solid tumor such as melanoma, head and neck, liver or kidney cancer. The sample here was CD4+ or CD8+ T cells sorted from blood, taken in a trial of the OX40 agonist ivuxolimab. The chain has TRBV6-5 and TRBJ2-7, with 7 nucleotides matching TRBD1. DNA of the CDR3: TGTGCCAGCACCTCAAGACAGGGCATCTCCTACGAGCAGTACTTC. Its protein is CASTSRQGISYEQYF.